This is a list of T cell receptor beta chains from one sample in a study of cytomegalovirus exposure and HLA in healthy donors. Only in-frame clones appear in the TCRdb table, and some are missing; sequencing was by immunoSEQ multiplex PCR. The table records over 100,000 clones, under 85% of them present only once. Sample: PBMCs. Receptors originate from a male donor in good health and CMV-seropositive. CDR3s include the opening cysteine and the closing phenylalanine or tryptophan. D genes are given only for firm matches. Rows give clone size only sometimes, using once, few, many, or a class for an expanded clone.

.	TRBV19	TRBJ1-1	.	CASSIDREGSNTEAFF	TGTGCCAGTAGTATAGATCGGGAGGGATCCAACACTGAAGCTTTCTTT
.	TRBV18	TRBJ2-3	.	CASSILERRSTDTQYF	TGTGCCAGCTCAATCTTGGAGAGGAGATCCACAGATACGCAGTATTTT
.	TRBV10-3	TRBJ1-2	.	CAISTDYGYTF	TGTGCCATCTCAACAGACTATGGCTACACCTTC
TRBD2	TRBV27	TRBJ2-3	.	CASSPLASGSSAFRADTQYF	TGTGCCAGCAGTCCCCTAGCTAGCGGGAGTTCGGCATTTAGGGCAGATACGCAGTATTTT
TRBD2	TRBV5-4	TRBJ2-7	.	CASSQSGRQNEQYF	TGTGCCAGCAGCCAGAGCGGGAGACAGAACGAGCAGTACTTC
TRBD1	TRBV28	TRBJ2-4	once	CASSKTGAGAKNIQYF	TGTGCCAGCAGTAAGACAGGGGCGGGAGCCAAAAACATTCAGTACTTC
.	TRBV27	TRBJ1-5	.	CASSILGGGNQPQHF	TGTGCCAGCAGTATCCTGGGGGGGGGCAATCAGCCCCAGCATTTT
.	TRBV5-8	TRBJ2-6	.	CASSLGLLGANGLTF	TGTGCCAGCAGCTTGGGACTACTGGGGGCCAACGGCCTGACTTTC
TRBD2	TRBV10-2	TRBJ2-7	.	CASNREGLGYEQYF	TGCGCCAGCAACCGGGAGGGGTTAGGGTACGAGCAGTACTTC
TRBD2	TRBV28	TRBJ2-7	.	CASTVAGGPTYEQYF	TGTGCCAGCACCGTAGCGGGGGGTCCTACCTACGAGCAGTACTTC
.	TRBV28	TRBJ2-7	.	CASSLPGSYEQYF	TGTGCCAGCAGTTTACCAGGCTCCTACGAGCAGTACTTC
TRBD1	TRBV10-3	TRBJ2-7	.	CAIMGDRDSYEQYF	TGTGCCATCATGGGGGACAGGGATTCCTACGAGCAGTACTTC
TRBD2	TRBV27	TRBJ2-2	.	CASSFFGASGFTGELFF	TGTGCCAGCAGTTTCTTCGGCGCTAGCGGGTTCACCGGGGAGCTGTTTTTT
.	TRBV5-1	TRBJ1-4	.	CASSLTGTNEKLFF	TGCGCCAGCAGCTTGACAGGGACTAATGAAAAACTGTTTTTT
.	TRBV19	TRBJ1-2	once	CASSPPQGALSYTF	TGTGCCAGTAGCCCCCCCCAAGGGGCTTTGAGCTACACCTTC